This TCR beta chain appears in the sequencing data of a study of T cell repertoires in cytomegalovirus infection. About the research overall: Public TCR beta signatures marked donors with CMV infection and the matching HLA.

TCRdb ran MiXCR on the reads and lists one entry per CDR3 protein. The data contain fewer than 550,000 distinct CDR3 sequences, 16% of them singletons. CDR1 is SGHTA, CDR2 FQGTGA, per germline. V shed 4 bases and J shed 6 bases, with 11 bases lying between them. The CDR3 contains 13 residues. This clonotype was observed at least ten times. The chain links TRBV7-3 to TRBJ2-3; a weak D match, TRBD2 (5 bases). The source is a human donor in good health (CMV status not recorded). Some clones in this sample may be carry-over from other donors' samples. The sample was CD8+ T cells from PBMCs. For the CDR3, the DNA is TGTGCCAGCAGCTCTACTAGTTTGGATACGCAGTATTTT. Amino acid sequence: CASSSTSLDTQYF.